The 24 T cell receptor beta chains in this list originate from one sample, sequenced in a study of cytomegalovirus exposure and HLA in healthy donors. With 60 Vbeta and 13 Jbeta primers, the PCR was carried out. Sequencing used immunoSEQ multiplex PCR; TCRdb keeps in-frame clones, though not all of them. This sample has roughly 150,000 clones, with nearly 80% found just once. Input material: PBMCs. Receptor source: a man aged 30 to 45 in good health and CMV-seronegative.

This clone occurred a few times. The CDR3 here is CASRTGWGVFGQPQHF. CDR3 coding DNA: TGTGCCAGCAGGACAGGGTGGGGAGTGTTCGGTCAGCCCCAGCATTTT. This chain uses TRBV28 with TRBJ1-5; 7 nucleotides line up with TRBD1. This CDR3 has 16 residues. The V and J ends lost 6 bases and 6 bases, in that order; junction bases with no gene match: 14. Germline V gene sequence: CDR1 MDHEN, CDR2 SYDVKM.

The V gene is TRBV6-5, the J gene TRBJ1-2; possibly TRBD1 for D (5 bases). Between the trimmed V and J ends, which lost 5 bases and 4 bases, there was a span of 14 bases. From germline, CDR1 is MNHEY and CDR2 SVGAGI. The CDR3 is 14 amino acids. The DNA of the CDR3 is TGTGCCAGCAGTCCCACGGGGGTTAGCTATGGCTACACCTTC. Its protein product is CASSPTGVSYGYTF.

CDR3 bases: TGTGCCAGTGGACAGGGCACAGATACGCAGTATTTT. Protein: CASGQGTDTQYF. The V call is TRBV9, the J call TRBJ2-3; 7 nucleotides agree with TRBD1. The V segment lost 8 bases and the J segment 1 base; nucleotides outside the gene matches: 1. In germline, CDR1 is SGDLS, CDR2 YYNGEE. The CDR3 is made up of 12 amino acids. Full variable domain (remainder filled in from reference TRBV9 and TRBJ2-3): DSGVTQTPKHLITATGQRVTLRCSPRSGDLSVYWYQQSLDQGLQFLIQYYNGEERAKGNILERFSAQQFPDLHSELNLSSLELGDSALYFCASGQGTDTQYFGPGTRLTVL.

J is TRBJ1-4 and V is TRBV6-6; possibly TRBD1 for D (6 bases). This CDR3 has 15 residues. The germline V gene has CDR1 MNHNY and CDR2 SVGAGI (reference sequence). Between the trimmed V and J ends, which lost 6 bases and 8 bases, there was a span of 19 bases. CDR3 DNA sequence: TGTGCCAGCAGGGAACGACACCAGGGGAACGAAAAACTGTTTTTT. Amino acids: CASRERHQGNEKLFF.

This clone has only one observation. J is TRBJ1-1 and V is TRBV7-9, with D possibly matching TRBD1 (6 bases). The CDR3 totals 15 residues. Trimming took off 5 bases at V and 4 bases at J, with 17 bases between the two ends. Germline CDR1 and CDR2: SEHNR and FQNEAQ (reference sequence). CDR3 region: CASSPRAQGLTEAFF. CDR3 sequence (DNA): TGTGCCAGCAGCCCGCGGGCCCAGGGGCTCACTGAAGCTTTCTTT. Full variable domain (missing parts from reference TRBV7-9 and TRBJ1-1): DTGVSQNPRHKITKRGQNVTFRCDPISEHNRLYWYRQTLGQGPEFLTYFQNEAQLEKSRLLSDRFSAERPKGSFSTLEIQRTEQGDSAMYLCASSPRAQGLTEAFFGQGTRLTVV.

The CDR3, as DNA: TGTGCCAGCAGGGTCAGGGGTCAGCCCCAGCATTTT. The encoded protein is CASRVRGQPQHF. The chain couples TRBV6-1 to TRBJ1-5; tentatively, D is TRBD1 (6 bases). The germline V gene encodes CDR1 MNHNS and CDR2 SASEGT. This CDR3 is 12 amino acids long. The V gene lost 6 bases and the J gene lost 6 bases, with 9 bases spanning the gap.

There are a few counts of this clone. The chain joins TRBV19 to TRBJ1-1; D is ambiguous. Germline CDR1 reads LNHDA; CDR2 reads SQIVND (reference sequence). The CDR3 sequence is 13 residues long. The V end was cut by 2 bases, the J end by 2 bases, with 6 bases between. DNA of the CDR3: TGTGCCAGTAGTATAAACATTAACACTGAAGCTTTCTTT. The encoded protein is CASSININTEAFF.

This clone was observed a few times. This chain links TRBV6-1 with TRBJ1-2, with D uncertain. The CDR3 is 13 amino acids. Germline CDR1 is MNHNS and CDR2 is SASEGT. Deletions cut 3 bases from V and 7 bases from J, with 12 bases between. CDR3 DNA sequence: TGTGCCAGCAGTGAGCGGCCCCACGGTGGCTACACCTTC. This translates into CASSERPHGGYTF.

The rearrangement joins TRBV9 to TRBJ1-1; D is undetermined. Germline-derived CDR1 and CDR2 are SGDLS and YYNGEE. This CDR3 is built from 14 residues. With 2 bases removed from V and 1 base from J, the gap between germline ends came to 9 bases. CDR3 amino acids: CASSVYAGNTEAFF. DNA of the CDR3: TGTGCCAGCAGCGTCTATGCAGGGAACACTGAAGCTTTCTTT.

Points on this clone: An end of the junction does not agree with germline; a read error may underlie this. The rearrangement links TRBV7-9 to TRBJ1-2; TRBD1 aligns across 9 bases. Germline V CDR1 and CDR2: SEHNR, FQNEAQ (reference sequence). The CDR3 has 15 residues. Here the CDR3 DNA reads TGTTCCAGCAGCCCAGGACAGGGGCTTAACTATGGCTACACCTTC. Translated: CSSSPGQGLNYGYTF.

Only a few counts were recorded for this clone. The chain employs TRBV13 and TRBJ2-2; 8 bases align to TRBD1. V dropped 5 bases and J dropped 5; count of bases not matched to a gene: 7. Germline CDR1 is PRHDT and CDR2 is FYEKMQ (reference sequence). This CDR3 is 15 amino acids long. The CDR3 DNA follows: TGTGCCAGCAGCCTGAGACAGGGGAGGACCGGGGAGCTGTTTTTT. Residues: CASSLRQGRTGELFF.

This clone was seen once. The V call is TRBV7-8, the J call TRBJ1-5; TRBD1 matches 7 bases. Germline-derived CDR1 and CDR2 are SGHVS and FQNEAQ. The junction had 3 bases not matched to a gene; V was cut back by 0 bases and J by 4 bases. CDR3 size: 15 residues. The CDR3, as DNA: TGTGCCAGCAGCTTAGCTATACAGGGGAATCAGCCCCAGCATTTT. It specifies CASSLAIQGNQPQHF.

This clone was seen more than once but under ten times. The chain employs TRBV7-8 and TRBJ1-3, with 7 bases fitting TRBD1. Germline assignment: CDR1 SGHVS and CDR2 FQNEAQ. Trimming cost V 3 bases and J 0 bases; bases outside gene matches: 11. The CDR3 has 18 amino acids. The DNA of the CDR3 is TGTGCCAGCAGCTTGGGACAGAGAAGACTTCTCTCTGGAAACACCATATATTTT. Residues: CASSLGQRRLLSGNTIYF.

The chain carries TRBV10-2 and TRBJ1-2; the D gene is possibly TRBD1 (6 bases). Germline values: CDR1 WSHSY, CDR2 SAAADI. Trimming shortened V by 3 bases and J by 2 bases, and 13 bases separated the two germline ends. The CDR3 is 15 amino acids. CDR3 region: CASSETQGTNYGYTF. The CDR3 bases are TGCGCCAGCAGTGAAACGCAGGGGACCAACTATGGCTACACCTTC.

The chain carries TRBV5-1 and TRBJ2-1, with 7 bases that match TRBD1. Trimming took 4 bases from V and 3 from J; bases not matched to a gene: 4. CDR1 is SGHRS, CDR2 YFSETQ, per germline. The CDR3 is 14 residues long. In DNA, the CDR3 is TGCGCCAGCAGCCCCGGACAGGACTACAATGAGCAGTTCTTC. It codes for CASSPGQDYNEQFF. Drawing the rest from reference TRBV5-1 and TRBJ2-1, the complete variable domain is KAGVTQTPRYLIKTRGQQVTLSCSPISGHRSVSWYQQTPGQGLQFLFEYFSETQRNKGNFPGRFSGRQFSNSRSEMNVSTLELGDSALYLCASSPGQDYNEQFFGPGTRLTVL.

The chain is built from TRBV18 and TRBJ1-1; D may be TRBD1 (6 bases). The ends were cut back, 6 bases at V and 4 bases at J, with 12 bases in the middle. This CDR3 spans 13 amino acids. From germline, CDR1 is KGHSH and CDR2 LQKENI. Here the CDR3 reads CASSPDRLTEAFF. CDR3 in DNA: TGTGCCAGCTCCCCGGACAGACTCACTGAAGCTTTCTTT.

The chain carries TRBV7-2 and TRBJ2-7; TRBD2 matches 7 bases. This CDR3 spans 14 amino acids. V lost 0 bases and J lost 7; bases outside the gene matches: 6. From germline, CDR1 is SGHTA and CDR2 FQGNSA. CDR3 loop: CASSLAIQGGEQYF. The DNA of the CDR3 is TGTGCCAGCAGCTTAGCGATCCAGGGAGGGGAGCAGTACTTC.

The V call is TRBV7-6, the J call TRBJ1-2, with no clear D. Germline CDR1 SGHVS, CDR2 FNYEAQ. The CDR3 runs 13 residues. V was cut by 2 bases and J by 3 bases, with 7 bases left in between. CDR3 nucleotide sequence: TGTGCCAGCAGCTTAAACTCCGACTATGGCTACACCTTC. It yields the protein CASSLNSDYGYTF.

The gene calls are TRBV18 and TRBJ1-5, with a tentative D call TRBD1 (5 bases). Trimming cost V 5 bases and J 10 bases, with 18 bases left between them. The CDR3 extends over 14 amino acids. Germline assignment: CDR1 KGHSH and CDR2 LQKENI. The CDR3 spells CASSATANKEPQHF. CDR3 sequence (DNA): TGTGCCAGCTCAGCGACAGCGAACAAGGAACCCCAGCATTTT.

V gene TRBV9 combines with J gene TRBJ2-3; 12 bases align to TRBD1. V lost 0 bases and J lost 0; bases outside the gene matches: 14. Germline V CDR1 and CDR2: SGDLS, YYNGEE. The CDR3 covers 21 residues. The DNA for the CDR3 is TGTGCCAGCAGCGTAGGTGGGACAGGGGGCCGGCGGCCCCTTAGCACAGATACGCAGTATTTT. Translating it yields CASSVGGTGGRRPLSTDTQYF.

The CDR3 coding sequence is TGCGCCAGCAGCTTGACACCTTACACAGATACGCAGTATTTT. Amino acid sequence: CASSLTPYTDTQYF. V gene TRBV5-1 combines with J gene TRBJ2-3; D is unresolved. V was cut by 1 base and J by 2 bases, with 8 bases left in between. The CDR3 is made up of 14 amino acids. Per germline, CDR1 SGHRS and CDR2 YFSETQ.

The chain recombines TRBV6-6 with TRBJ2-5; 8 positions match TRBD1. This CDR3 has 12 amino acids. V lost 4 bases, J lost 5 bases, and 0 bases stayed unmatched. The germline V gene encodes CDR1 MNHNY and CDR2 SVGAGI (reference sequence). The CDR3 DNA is TGTGCCAGCAGTTGGGACAGGGAGACCCAGTACTTC. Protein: CASSWDRETQYF.

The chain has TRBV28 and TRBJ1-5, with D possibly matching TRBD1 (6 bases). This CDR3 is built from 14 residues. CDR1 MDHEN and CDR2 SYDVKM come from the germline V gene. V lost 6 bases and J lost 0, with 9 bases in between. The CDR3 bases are TGTGCCAGCAGAACAGGGCCTAGCAATCAGCCCCAGCATTTT. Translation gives CASRTGPSNQPQHF.

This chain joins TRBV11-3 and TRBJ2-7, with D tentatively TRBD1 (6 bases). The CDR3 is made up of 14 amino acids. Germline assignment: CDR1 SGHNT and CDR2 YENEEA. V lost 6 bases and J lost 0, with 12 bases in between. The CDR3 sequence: CASSPGQASYEQYF. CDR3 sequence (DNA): TGTGCCAGCAGTCCGGGACAAGCCTCCTACGAGCAGTACTTC.